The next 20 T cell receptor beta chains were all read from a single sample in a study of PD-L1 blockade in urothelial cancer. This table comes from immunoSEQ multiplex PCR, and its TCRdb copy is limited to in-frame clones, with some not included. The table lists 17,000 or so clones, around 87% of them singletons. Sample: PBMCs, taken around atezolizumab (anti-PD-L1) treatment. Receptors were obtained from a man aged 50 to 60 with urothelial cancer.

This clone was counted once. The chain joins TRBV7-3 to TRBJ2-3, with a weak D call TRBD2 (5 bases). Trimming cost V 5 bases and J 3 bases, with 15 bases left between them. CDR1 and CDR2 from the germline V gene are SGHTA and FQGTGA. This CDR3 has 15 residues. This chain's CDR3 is CASSTGRQRTDTQYF. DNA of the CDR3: TGTGCCAGCAGCACGGGCAGGCAGCGGACAGATACGCAGTATTTT.

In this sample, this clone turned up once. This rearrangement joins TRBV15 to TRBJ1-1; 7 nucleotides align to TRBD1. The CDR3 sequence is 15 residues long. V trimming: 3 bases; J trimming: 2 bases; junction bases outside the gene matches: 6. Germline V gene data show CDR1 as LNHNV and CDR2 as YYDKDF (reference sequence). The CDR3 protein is CATSRRTGTNTEAFF. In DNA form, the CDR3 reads TGTGCCACCAGCAGGAGGACAGGCACCAACACTGAAGCTTTCTTT.

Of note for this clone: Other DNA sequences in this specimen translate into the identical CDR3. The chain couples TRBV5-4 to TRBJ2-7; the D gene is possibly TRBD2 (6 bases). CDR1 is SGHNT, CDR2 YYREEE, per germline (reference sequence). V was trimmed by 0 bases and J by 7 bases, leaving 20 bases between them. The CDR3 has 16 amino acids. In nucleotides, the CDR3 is TGTGCCAGCAGCTTGGGAGGATGGGGCCTTCGGGAGGAGCAGTACTTC. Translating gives CASSLGGWGLREEQYF.

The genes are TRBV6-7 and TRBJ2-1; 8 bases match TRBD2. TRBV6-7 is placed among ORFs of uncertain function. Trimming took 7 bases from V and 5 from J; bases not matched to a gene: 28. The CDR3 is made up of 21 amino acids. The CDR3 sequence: CASIQGGQVRMRLASNNEQFF. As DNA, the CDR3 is TGTGCCAGCATCCAGGGCGGGCAAGTAAGGATGCGACTAGCGTCTAACAATGAGCAGTTCTTC.

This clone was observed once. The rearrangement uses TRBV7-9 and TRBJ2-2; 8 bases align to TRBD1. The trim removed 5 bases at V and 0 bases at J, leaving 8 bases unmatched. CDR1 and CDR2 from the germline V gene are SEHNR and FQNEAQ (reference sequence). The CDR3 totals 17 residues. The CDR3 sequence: CASSRIRDRPNTGELFF. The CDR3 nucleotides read TGTGCCAGCAGCAGAATTAGGGACAGGCCGAACACCGGGGAGCTGTTTTTT. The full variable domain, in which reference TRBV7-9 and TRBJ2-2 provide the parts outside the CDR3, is DTGVSQNPRHKITKRGQNVTFRCDPISEHNRLYWYRQTLGQGPEFLTYFQNEAQLEKSRLLSDRFSAERPKGSFSTLEIQRTEQGDSAMYLCASSRIRDRPNTGELFFGEGSRLTVL.

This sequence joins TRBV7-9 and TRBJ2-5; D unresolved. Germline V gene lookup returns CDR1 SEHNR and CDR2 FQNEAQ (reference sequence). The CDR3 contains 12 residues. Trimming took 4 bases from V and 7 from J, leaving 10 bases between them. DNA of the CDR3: TGTGCCAGCAGCTCATCTCCAGGGACCCAGTACTTC. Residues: CASSSSPGTQYF.

CDR3 in amino acids: CASSPTGTGLETQYF. CDR3 coding DNA: TGTGCCAGCAGCCCAACCGGAACAGGGTTGGAGACCCAGTACTTC. The chain uses TRBV27 and TRBJ2-5; TRBD1 might be the D (6 bases). Germline V gene sequence: CDR1 MNHEY, CDR2 SMNVEV (reference sequence). There are 15 residues in the CDR3. The germline V and J ends were trimmed by 6 bases and 5 bases, with 19 bases remaining between them.

DNA for the CDR3: TGTGCCAGTAGGACTCTAGCCAAAAACATTCAGTACTTC. It codes for CASRTLAKNIQYF. V gene TRBV19 combines with J gene TRBJ2-4; D gene ambiguous. V was pared by 6 bases and J by 0 bases, with 6 bases between. The CDR3 totals 13 residues. Germline V CDR1 and CDR2: LNHDA, SQIVND (reference sequence). Supplemented by reference TRBV19 and TRBJ2-4, the full variable domain reads DGGITQSPKYLFRKEGQNVTLSCEQNLNHDAMYWYRQDPGQGLRLIYYSQIVNDFQKGDIAEGYSVSREKKESFPLTVTSAQKNPTAFYLCASRTLAKNIQYFGAGTRLSVL.

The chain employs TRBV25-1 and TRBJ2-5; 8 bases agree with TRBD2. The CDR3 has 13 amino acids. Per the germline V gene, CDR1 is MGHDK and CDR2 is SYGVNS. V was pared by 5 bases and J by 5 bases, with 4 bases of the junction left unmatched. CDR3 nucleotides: TGTGCCAGCAGTATAGCGGGACGGGAGACCCAGTACTTC. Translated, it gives CASSIAGRETQYF.

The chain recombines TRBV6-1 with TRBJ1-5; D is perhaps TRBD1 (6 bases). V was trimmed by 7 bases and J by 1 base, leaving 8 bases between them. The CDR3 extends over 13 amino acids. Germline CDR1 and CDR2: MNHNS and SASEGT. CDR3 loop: CASTGTSNQPQHF. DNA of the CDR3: TGTGCCAGCACCGGGACAAGCAATCAGCCCCAGCATTTT.

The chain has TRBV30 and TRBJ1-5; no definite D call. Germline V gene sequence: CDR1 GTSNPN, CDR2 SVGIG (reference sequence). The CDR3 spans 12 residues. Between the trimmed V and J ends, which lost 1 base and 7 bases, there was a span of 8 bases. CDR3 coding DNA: TGTGCCTGGAGTGATTCGAGGCAGCCCCAGCATTTT. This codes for CAWSDSRQPQHF.

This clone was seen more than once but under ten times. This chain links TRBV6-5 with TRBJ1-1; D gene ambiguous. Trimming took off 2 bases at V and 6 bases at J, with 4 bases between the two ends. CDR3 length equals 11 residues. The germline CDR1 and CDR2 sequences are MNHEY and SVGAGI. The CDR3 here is CASSYLAEAFF. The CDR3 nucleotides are TGTGCCAGCAGTTACCTAGCTGAAGCTTTCTTT.

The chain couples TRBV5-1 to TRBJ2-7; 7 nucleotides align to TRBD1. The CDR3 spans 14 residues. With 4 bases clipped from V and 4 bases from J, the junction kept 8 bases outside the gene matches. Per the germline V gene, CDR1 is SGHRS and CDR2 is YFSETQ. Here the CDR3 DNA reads TGCGCCAGCAGCCCCCCCGACAGGGTTTACGAGCAGTACTTC. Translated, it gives CASSPPDRVYEQYF.

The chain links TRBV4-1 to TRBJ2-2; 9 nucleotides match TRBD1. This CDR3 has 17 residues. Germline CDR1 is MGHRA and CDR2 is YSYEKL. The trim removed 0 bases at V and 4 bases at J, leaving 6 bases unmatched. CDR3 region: CASSQEGRTGVTGELFF. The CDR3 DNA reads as TGCGCCAGCAGCCAAGAGGGTAGGACAGGGGTCACCGGGGAGCTGTTTTTT.

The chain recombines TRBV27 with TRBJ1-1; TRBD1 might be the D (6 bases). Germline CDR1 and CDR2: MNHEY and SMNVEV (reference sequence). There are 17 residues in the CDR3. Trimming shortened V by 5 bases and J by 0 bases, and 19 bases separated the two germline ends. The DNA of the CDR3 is TGTGCCAGCAGTCCCACAACCAGGGGCATGGTGAACACTGAAGCTTTCTTT. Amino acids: CASSPTTRGMVNTEAFF.

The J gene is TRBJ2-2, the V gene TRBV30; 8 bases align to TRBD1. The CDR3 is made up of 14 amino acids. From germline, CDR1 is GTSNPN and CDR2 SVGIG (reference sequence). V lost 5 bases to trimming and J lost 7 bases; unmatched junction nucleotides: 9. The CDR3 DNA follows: TGTGCCTGGTCCTCCGGGACAGGCATCGGGGAGCTGTTTTTT. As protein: CAWSSGTGIGELFF.

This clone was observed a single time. DNA for the CDR3: TGCGCCAGCAGCTTGGTGGCCTCCAGCACAGATACGCAGTATTTT. This encodes CASSLVASSTDTQYF. This chain links TRBV5-1 with TRBJ2-3; D unclear. Germline V CDR1 and CDR2: SGHRS, YFSETQ. The CDR3 length is 15 residues. V was cut by 0 bases and J by 0 bases, with 8 bases left in between.

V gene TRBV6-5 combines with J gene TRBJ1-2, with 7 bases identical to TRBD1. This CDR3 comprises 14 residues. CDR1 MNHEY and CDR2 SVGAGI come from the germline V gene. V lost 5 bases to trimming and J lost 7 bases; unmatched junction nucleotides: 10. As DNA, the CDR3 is TGTGCCAGCAGTCAATTGGACAGGCTCTTTGGCTACACCTTC. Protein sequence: CASSQLDRLFGYTF.

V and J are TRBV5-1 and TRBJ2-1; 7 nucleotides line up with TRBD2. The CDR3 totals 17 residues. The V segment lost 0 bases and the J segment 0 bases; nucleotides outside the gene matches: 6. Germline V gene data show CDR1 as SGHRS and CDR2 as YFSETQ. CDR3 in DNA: TGCGCCAGCAGCTTGGTGGCTAGCGGCGGCTCCTACAATGAGCAGTTCTTC. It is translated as CASSLVASGGSYNEQFF.

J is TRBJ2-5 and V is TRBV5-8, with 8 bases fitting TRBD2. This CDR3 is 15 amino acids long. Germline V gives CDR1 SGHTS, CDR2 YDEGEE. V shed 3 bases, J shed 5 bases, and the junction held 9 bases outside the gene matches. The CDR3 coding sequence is TGTGCCAGCAGCTCCCCGGGGGGGGCTGGGGAGACCCAGTACTTC. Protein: CASSSPGGAGETQYF.